These 25 T cell receptor beta chains originate from one sample sequenced in a study of Tregs in tolerant kidney transplant recipients. Recipients received nonmyeloablative bone marrow transplants from related graft donors, with transient mixed chimerism. Using immunoSEQ multiplex PCR, the repertoire was profiled, and TCRdb retains in-frame clones only, with some absent. Here the sample table reports under 30,000 clones. The source material was CD4+ T cells from blood (PBMCs), sampled 6 months after the transplant. Receptors were obtained from a human patient who received a combined kidney and bone marrow transplant. Some T cells may be the graft donor's.

On this clone: The read terminates 3 residues ahead of where the CDR3 ends, so the germline J gene completes it. This chain joins TRBV10-1 and TRBJ1-2; 7 nucleotides align to TRBD1. From germline, CDR1 is WNHNN and CDR2 SYGVQD (reference sequence). V shed 4 bases, J shed 6 bases, and the junction held 11 bases outside the gene matches. CDR3 length equals 15 residues. CDR3 DNA, as far as it was read: TGCGCCAGCAGTGGTTCTGCAGGGGGAGTTAATGGC. Translated: CASSGSAGGVNG. The complete CDR3 protein is CASSGSAGGVNGYTF.

Remarks on this clone: The read gets to within 3 residues of the CDR3 end, and the germline J gene fills in the rest. This sequence joins TRBV18 and TRBJ2-3; D ambiguous. The V gene lost 3 bases and the J gene lost 0 bases, with 7 bases spanning the gap. The germline CDR1 and CDR2 sequences are KGHSH and LQKENI. This CDR3 is 14 amino acids long. The sequenced part of the CDR3 DNA is TGTGCCAGCTCACCGGTCGGGAGCACAGATACG. This gives the protein CASSPVGSTDT. From start to end, the CDR3 is CASSPVGSTDTQYF.

Remarks on this clone: From the germline J gene comes the end of the CDR3, since the read stops 3 residues before it. This rearrangement joins TRBV12-5 to TRBJ2-7; TRBD2 agrees at 10 bases. The CDR3 contains 17 residues. J was trimmed by 4 bases and V by 0 bases; bases with no gene match: 9. The V gene's germline CDR1 is LGHNT and CDR2 FRNRAP. The sequenced CDR3 bases are TGTGCTAGTGGTTTGGTACTCAGGAGCGGGGGGGCGTACGAG. It is translated as CASGLVLRSGGAYE. The CDR3 as a whole reads CASGLVLRSGGAYEQYF.

As concerns this clone: Coverage ceases 3 residues before the CDR3 finishes, and the germline J gene fills in the end. The chain uses TRBV20-1 and TRBJ2-7, with 11 bases matching TRBD2. The CDR3 covers 15 residues. CDR1 and CDR2 from the germline V gene are DFQATT and SNEGSKA (reference sequence). Losses at the gene ends were 3 bases for V and 0 bases for J; bases not matched to a gene: 4. The sequenced CDR3 bases are TGCAGTGCTAGTGAACTAGCGGGGGCCTCCTACGAG. Encoded protein: CSASELAGASYE. The full CDR3 sequence reads CSASELAGASYEQYF.

Of note for this clone: The CDR3 extends 3 residues past the end of the read, so its final part is completed from the germline J gene. This chain connects TRBV18 to TRBJ1-6, with a weak D call TRBD1 (5 bases). The CDR3 sequence is 19 residues long. Germline V gives CDR1 KGHSH, CDR2 LQKENI. V lost 3 bases and J lost 0, with 18 bases in between. The CDR3: CASSPTPGLFSSYNSPLHF. Partial CDR3 DNA: TGTGCCAGCTCACCCACTCCAGGGCTTTTCAGCTCCTATAATTCACCC.

As to this clone: The read ends 3 residues shy of where the CDR3 ends; the end is completed using the germline J gene. The rearrangement links TRBV2 to TRBJ2-1; D not certain. CDR3 length: 16 amino acids. The ends were cut back, 3 bases at V and 0 bases at J, with 12 bases in the middle. Germline CDR1 reads SNHLY; CDR2 reads FYNNEI. The CDR3: CASSERRSRSYNEQFF. The CDR3 bases that were read are TGTGCCAGCAGTGAGAGGCGGAGCCGCTCCTACAATGAG.

Of note for this clone: Sequencing ends 3 residues short of the CDR3 end; the germline J gene provides the rest. The chain carries TRBV10-3 and TRBJ2-6; the match to TRBD2 covers 12 bases. Germline trimming cut 3 bases from V and 0 bases from J; bases unmatched to any gene: 3. Per the germline V gene, CDR1 is ENHRY and CDR2 is SYGVKD. The CDR3 runs to 18 residues. CDR3 region: CAISELAGGRSGANVLTF. The CDR3 bases that were read are TGTGCCATCAGTGAACTAGCGGGGGGCCGCTCTGGGGCCAACGTC.

Note on this clone: Read data end 3 residues before the CDR3 end; the end is taken from the germline J gene. This sequence joins TRBV20-1 and TRBJ1-4; D is unresolved. Trimming pared 6 bases from V and 8 bases from J, leaving 16 bases between. The germline V gene has CDR1 DFQATT and CDR2 SNEGSKA (reference sequence). This CDR3 contains 13 residues. The chain's CDR3 is CSANWKPGEKLFF. The sequenced CDR3 bases are TGCAGTGCCAATTGGAAGCCAGGAGAAAAA.

Turning to this clone: The observed sequence ends 3 residues before the CDR3 terminus, with the missing tail filled in from the germline J gene. The V call is TRBV4-1, the J call TRBJ1-5; maybe TRBD1 (5 bases). The CDR3 covers 15 residues. Germline loops: CDR1 MGHRA, CDR2 YSYEKL. Trimming took 0 bases from V and 4 from J, leaving 10 bases between them. CDR3 residues: CASSQESGGNQPQHF. CDR3 DNA, as far as it was read: TGCGCCAGCAGCCAAGAATCCGGGGGAAATCAGCCC.

Points on this clone: The sequence runs out 3 residues before the end of the CDR3; the remainder is reconstructed from the germline J gene. The rearrangement uses TRBV29-1 and TRBJ1-1; a possible D gene is TRBD1 (5 bases). CDR3 length: 13 amino acids. The V end was cut by 6 bases, the J end by 1 base, with 12 bases between. Germline-derived CDR1 and CDR2 are SQVTM and ANQGSEA. The sequenced CDR3 bases are TGCAGCGTGTCCGGACAAACGAACACTGAA. Protein product: CSVSGQTNTE. The full-length CDR3 reads as CSVSGQTNTEAFF.

In regard to this clone: The read ends 3 residues shy of where the CDR3 ends; the end is completed using the germline J gene. The rearrangement links TRBV5-1 to TRBJ2-4, with a tentative D call TRBD1 (7 bases). This CDR3 region has 14 residues. Germline V gene sequence: CDR1 SGHRS, CDR2 YFSETQ. Trimming removed 1 base at V and 3 bases at J, with 8 bases between. The CDR3 DNA, read in part, is TGCGCCAGCAGCTTGCAGGGGGGCAAAAACATT. This sequence encodes CASSLQGGKNI. The entire CDR3 reads CASSLQGGKNIQYF. The whole variable domain, filled in from reference TRBV5-1 and TRBJ2-4, reads KAGVTQTPRYLIKTRGQQVTLSCSPISGHRSVSWYQQTPGQGLQFLFEYFSETQRNKGNFPGRFSGRQFSNSRSEMNVSTLELGDSALYLCASSLQGGKNIQYFGAGTRLSVL.

Notes on this clone: The CDR3 goes on 3 residues after the read ends, and that part is filled in from the germline J gene. The V call is TRBV30, the J call TRBJ2-5; 7 bases align to TRBD1. CDR3 length: 13 amino acids. The J segment lost 2 bases and the V segment lost 1 base, leaving 1 base of the junction unmatched. The germline V gene encodes CDR1 GTSNPN and CDR2 SVGIG (reference sequence). The CDR3 spells CAWSGTGQETQYF. The sequenced CDR3 bases are TGTGCCTGGAGTGGGACAGGTCAAGAGACC.

As regards this clone: The DNA ends 3 residues before the CDR3 does, and the rest of the CDR3 is filled in from the germline J gene. The chain combines TRBV10-1 with TRBJ2-3; D not resolved. The V and J ends lost 0 bases and 4 bases respectively, with 11 bases between them. The CDR3 length is 15 residues. From germline, CDR1 is WNHNN and CDR2 SYGVQD (reference sequence). Incomplete CDR3 DNA: TGCGCCAGCAGTGAGTCAGGCCCGCCGCCAGATACG. This codes for CASSESGPPPDT. The whole CDR3 protein reads CASSESGPPPDTQYF.

Note on this clone: The read ends 3 residues before the CDR3 terminus; that terminus is restored from the germline J gene. The J gene is TRBJ1-2, the V gene TRBV19, with 7 bases fitting TRBD1. Per the germline V gene, CDR1 is LNHDA and CDR2 is SQIVND (reference sequence). The CDR3 runs 15 residues. Trimming removed 5 bases from V and 4 bases from J; junction bases left unmatched: 10. CDR3 region: CASSANLRGTYGYTF. Partial CDR3 DNA: TGTGCCAGTAGTGCAAACCTCAGGGGGACCTATGGC.

To note about this clone: The observed sequence ends 3 residues before the CDR3 terminus, with the missing tail filled in from the germline J gene. The chain combines TRBV7-7 with TRBJ2-3; 8 bases are shared with TRBD2. Losses at the gene ends were 4 bases for V and 3 bases for J; bases not matched to a gene: 6. Per germline, CDR1 SSHAT and CDR2 FNYEAQ (reference sequence). The CDR3 contains 15 residues. Here the CDR3 reads CASSSSGRGTDTQYF. The DNA read from the CDR3 is TGTGCCAGCAGCTCCAGCGGGAGAGGGACAGATACG. Full variable domain (rest looked up from reference TRBV7-7 and TRBJ2-3): GAGVSQSPRYKVTKRGQDVTLRCDPISSHATLYWYQQALGQGPEFLTYFNYEAQPDKSGLPSDRFSAERPEGSISTLTIQRTEQRDSAMYRCASSSSGRGTDTQYFGPGTRLTVL.

A word on this clone: The read finishes 3 residues shy of the CDR3 end, and the germline J gene is used to complete it. This rearrangement joins TRBV6-2 or TRBV6-3 to TRBJ1-2; D unresolved. CDR1 MNHEY and CDR2 SVGEGT come from the germline V gene. The CDR3 has 13 residues. CDR3 loop: CASRRQPPRGYTF. The covered CDR3 bases are TGTGCCAGCAGGCGACAACCCCCCAGGGGC.

About this clone: The read halts 3 residues ahead of the CDR3 end, with the missing end drawn from the germline J gene. This chain uses TRBV5-1 with TRBJ1-5; TRBD1 matches at 9 bases. The CDR3 loop spans 14 amino acids. The V segment lost 2 bases and the J segment 7 bases; nucleotides outside the gene matches: 4. The germline V gene encodes CDR1 SGHRS and CDR2 YFSETQ. The DNA read from the CDR3 is TGCGCCAGCAGCTTACAGGGGGCCAGGCAGCCC. This codes for CASSLQGARQP. The CDR3 in full is CASSLQGARQPQHF.

A remark on this clone: The missing CDR3 end, 3 residues past where the read stops, is filled in from the germline J gene. The chain uses TRBV29-1 and TRBJ1-2; 10 bases agree with TRBD1. The V gene's germline CDR1 is SQVTM and CDR2 ANQGSEA. J lost 7 bases, V lost 3 bases, and 11 bases had no gene match. The CDR3 is 15 residues long. The CDR3 sequence: CSVEGQGTNLGGYTF. The sequenced part of the CDR3 DNA is TGCAGCGTTGAGGGACAGGGGACGAATTTGGGTGGC.

To note about this clone: From the germline J gene comes the end of the CDR3, since the read stops 3 residues before it. The chain has TRBV7-9 and TRBJ2-6, with D possibly TRBD1 on 6 matching bases. The CDR3 contains 15 residues. The germline V gene has CDR1 SEHNR and CDR2 FQNEAQ (reference sequence). CDR3 sequence: CARGTLSSGANVLTF. CDR3 bases read: TGTGCAAGGGGGACACTTAGCTCTGGGGCCAACGTC.

As concerns this clone: The read terminates 3 residues ahead of where the CDR3 ends, so the germline J gene completes it. The V gene is TRBV6-2 or TRBV6-3, the J gene TRBJ2-7; D ambiguous. The CDR3 consists of 14 residues. The V gene lost 6 bases and the J gene lost 4 bases, with 16 bases spanning the gap. The germline V gene has CDR1 MNHEY and CDR2 SVGEGT. Incomplete CDR3 DNA: TGTGCCAGCAGAAATCCGGGTCGATCTTACGAG. It is translated as CASRNPGRSYE. From start to end, the CDR3 is CASRNPGRSYEQYF.

A note on this clone: The read is 3 residues too short to cover the CDR3 end, so that end is filled in from the germline J gene. The chain has TRBV5-1 and TRBJ2-7; 12 bases fit TRBD1. This CDR3 is 15 amino acids long. The V gene's germline CDR1 is SGHRS and CDR2 YFSETQ. With V trimmed by 4 bases and J by 6 bases, 8 bases remained unmatched. The CDR3 bases that were read are TGCGCCAGCAGCCCGGGACAGGGGGCTTTATCCGAG. Its translation: CASSPGQGALSE. The complete CDR3 sequence is CASSPGQGALSEQYF.

Concerning this clone: The read ends 3 residues early relative to the CDR3; the germline J gene fills the gap. The V and J genes are TRBV7-9 and TRBJ2-7; no clear D. This CDR3 comprises 13 residues. The V end was cut by 0 bases, the J end by 4 bases, with 7 bases between. The germline CDR1 and CDR2 sequences are SEHNR and FQNEAQ (reference sequence). The chain's CDR3 is CASSLATGYEQYF. The covered CDR3 bases are TGTGCCAGCAGCTTAGCGACGGGTTACGAG. The variable domain in full, with the rest retrieved from reference TRBV7-9 and TRBJ2-7, is DTGVSQNPRHKITKRGQNVTFRCDPISEHNRLYWYRQTLGQGPEFLTYFQNEAQLEKSRLLSDRFSAERPKGSFSTLEIQRTEQGDSAMYLCASSLATGYEQYFGPGTRLTVT.

To note about this clone: Sequencing ends 3 residues short of the CDR3 end; the germline J gene provides the rest. The sample contains more than one DNA sequence encoding this CDR3. V and J are TRBV20-1 and TRBJ2-7, with D unclear. The CDR3 is 11 amino acids. CDR1 and CDR2 from the germline V gene are DFQATT and SNEGSKA (reference sequence). The ends were cut back, 3 bases at V and 3 bases at J, with 6 bases in the middle. The CDR3: CSARGSYEQYF. The part of the CDR3 DNA that was read is TGCAGTGCTAGGGGCAGCTACGAG.

A note on this clone: The read stops 3 residues short of the end of the CDR3; the missing end is completed from the germline J gene. J is TRBJ2-1 and V is TRBV19; tentatively, D is TRBD1 (7 bases). The V end was cut by 2 bases, the J end by 6 bases, with 14 bases between. The CDR3 totals 15 residues. CDR1 and CDR2 (germline): LNHDA, SQIVND (reference sequence). CDR3 DNA, as far as it was read: TGTGCCAGTAGTATATGGGGCCAGGGGGGCAATGAG. It is translated as CASSIWGQGGNE. The CDR3, in full, reads CASSIWGQGGNEQFF.

A note on this clone: The CDR3 goes on 3 residues after the read ends, and that part is filled in from the germline J gene. V gene TRBV7-2 combines with J gene TRBJ2-7; D call uncertain. V was clipped by 8 bases and J by 5 bases, with 13 bases between them. Per the germline V gene, CDR1 is SGHTA and CDR2 is FQGNSA. The CDR3 has 12 residues. CDR3 region: CASSLRSDEQYF. Incomplete CDR3 DNA: TGTGCCAGCTCCCTCCGAAGCGACGAG.